Sequencing of this T cell receptor beta chain was carried out in a study of blood T cell repertoires in COVID-19 (dated by TCRdb to 2018 to 2020). With respect to the entire study: The collaborator samples originated in the United States, Italy and Spain and spanned the acute and convalescent phases of COVID-19. The samples were drawn from two sources: the first 160 participants of the ongoing ImmuneRACE study, and 1,200 or so subjects contributed by 6 global collaborators. The dataset comprised deeply sampled blood TCRbeta repertoires from subjects exposed to, actively infected with, or recovered from COVID-19. Nearly every sample came with metadata listing a de-identified subject ID, COVID-19 status, age in years and sex. The prospective study material was composed of cDNA or gDNA derived from T cells, B-cell-depleted T cells, or PBMCs. The repertoires were released in a freely available public database meant as a resource for research on the immune response to SARS-CoV-2. Where available, HLA class I and class II types were taken from metadata supplied by the sample provider and were not determined by assay-based typing. Beyond this particular receptor, the publication reports: The quantity of clinical and demographic metadata differed by source and by participant and was supplied without curation.

A note on this clone: Its cognate antigen has yet to be identified. There are no base qualities to consult, and no much larger clone falls within one base.

TCRbeta CDR3 regions were amplified from genomic DNA by means of the immunoSEQ Assay, a bias-controlled multiplex PCR. Per the original workflow: The number of nucleated cells in each sample was estimated from the amplification of reference gene primers within the assay. To quantify the absolute abundance of each unique TCRbeta CDR3 rearrangement, sequence reads were collapsed and filtered. Productive Simpson clonality was computed per sample as the square root of Simpson's diversity index over productive rearrangements. In TCRdb, the immuneACCESS table is reduced to in-frame sequences with V and J assigned. These tables do not hold every clone; where another copy was compared, an unresolved V gene accounts for under half, and the others remain unexplained. V, J and clone size are taken as reported in that table, and D and trimming were inferred from the DNA itself. The sample includes some 15,000 clones, with approximately 88% observed a single time. Of the sample, roughly 10% falls within the top ten clones.

V gives up 3 bases and J gives up 4 bases, and the segment between their germline ends measures 5 bases. Taken from the germline V gene (reference sequence), the CDR1 and CDR2 loops are SEHNR and FQNEAQ. The CDR3 runs 12 amino acids, cysteine and phenylalanine included. Of all the DNA, just the CDR3 is kept, 36 bases in frame from base 1. Each collaborating institution followed its own protocols to collect whole blood in K2EDTA tubes. For TCRbeta analysis, collaborators shipped samples as frozen whole blood, isolated PBMCs, or DNA extracted from either of those sample types. Sequenced input: peripheral blood. The sequence is built from TRBV7-9 and TRBJ2-3; the D gene is unclear. The source of this sequence is a human donor in a cohort sampled during active COVID-19. The DNA reads TGTGCCAGCAGCTTTGCGGCAGATACGCAGTATTTT. The encoded protein is CASSFAADTQYF.